Only one count was recorded for the clone carrying this TCR beta chain. The sample is drawn from a study of cytomegalovirus exposure and HLA in healthy donors. The CDR3 consists of 15 residues. CDR1 SGHRS and CDR2 YFSETQ come from the germline V gene. V was shortened by 0 bases and J by 1 base, with 9 bases between the two germline ends. Some clones are missing from TCRdb's copy, which holds only in-frame ones; the method was immunoSEQ multiplex PCR. The table has over 60,000 clones, roughly 95% seen once. The TCR originated in a man between 18 and 29 years old in good health and CMV-seronegative. The chain joins TRBV5-1 to TRBJ2-3; the D is unclear. Sequences were obtained from PBMCs. CDR3 sequence reads: CASSLEPVRTDTQYF. CDR3 coding DNA: TGCGCCAGCAGCTTGGAGCCCGTACGCACAGATACGCAGTATTTT.